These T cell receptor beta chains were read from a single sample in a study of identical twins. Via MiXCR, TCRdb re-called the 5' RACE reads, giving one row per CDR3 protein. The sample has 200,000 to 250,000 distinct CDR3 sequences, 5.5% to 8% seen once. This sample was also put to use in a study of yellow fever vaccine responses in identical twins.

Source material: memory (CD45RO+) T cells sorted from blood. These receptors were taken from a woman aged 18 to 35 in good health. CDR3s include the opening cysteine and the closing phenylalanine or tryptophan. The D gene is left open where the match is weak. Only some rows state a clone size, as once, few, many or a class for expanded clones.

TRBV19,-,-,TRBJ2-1,TGTGCCAGTAGTCTTGGGGGGAAGCAGTTCTTC,CASSLGGKQFF
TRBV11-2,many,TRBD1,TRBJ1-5,TGTGCCAGCAGCTCCGGGACAGGGGAAAATCAGCCCCAGCATTTT,CASSSGTGENQPQHF
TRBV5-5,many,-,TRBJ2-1,TGTGCCAGCAGCCTGGGACCGGGGCCCTACAATGAGCAGTTCTTC,CASSLGPGPYNEQFF
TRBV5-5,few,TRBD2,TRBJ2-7,TGTGCCAGCAGCATAGGGACTAGCGGAACCTACGAGCAGTACTTC,CASSIGTSGTYEQYF
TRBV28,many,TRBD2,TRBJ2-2,TGTGCCAGCAGTTTGTTACAGCGGGGTGCCAACACCGGGGAGCTGTTTTTT,CASSLLQRGANTGELFF
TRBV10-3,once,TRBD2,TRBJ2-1,TGTGCCATCAGTAGGGAGGGAAGCTTAAGGGGTGAGCAGTTCTTC,CAISREGSLRGEQFF
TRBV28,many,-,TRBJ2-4,TGTGCCAGCAGTTTGGTCCGGAGGGCCGGACAAAACATTCAGTACTTC,CASSLVRRAGQNIQYF
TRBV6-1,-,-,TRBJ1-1,TGTGCCAGCACTCGGACAGTGACGAACACTGAAGCTTTCTTT,CASTRTVTNTEAFF
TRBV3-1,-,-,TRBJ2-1,TGTGCCAGCAGCCAAGAATGGCAGGGAGGACGCCTAGCGCTTTCCTATAATGAGCAGTTCTTC,CASSQEWQGGRLALSYNEQFF
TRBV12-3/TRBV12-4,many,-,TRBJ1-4,TGTGCCAGCAGGCCTCAGGGGACTAATGAAAAACTGTTTTTT,CASRPQGTNEKLFF
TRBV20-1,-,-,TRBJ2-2,TGCAGTGCTAGGGGGGTGGGAACCTTCGGGGAGCTGTTTTTT,CSARGVGTFGELFF
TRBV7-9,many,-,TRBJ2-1,TGTGCCAGCAGCTTAGTTAATGAGCAGTTCTTC,CASSLVNEQFF
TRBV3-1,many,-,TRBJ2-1,TGTGCCAGCAGCCGAGGACACTACAATGAGCAGTTCTTC,CASSRGHYNEQFF
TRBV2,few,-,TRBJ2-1,TGTGCCAGCAGTGAAGCGCGGCAGGGGCAGTTCTTC,CASSEARQGQFF
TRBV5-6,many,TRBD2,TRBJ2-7,TGTGCCAGCACTCCGAGGACGCGGGAGTCCCCCTACGAGCAGTACTTC,CASTPRTRESPYEQYF
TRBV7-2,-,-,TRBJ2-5,TGTGCCAGCAGCTTAGTGCCCGGTGGGGAGACCCAGTACTTC,CASSLVPGGETQYF
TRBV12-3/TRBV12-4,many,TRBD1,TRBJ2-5,TGTGCCAGCAGTCGGGACAGACAAGAGACCCAGTACTTC,CASSRDRQETQYF
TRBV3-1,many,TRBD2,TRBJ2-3,TGTGCCAGCAGCCATCTAGCGGGGGGTCTAAAAGATACGCAGTATTTT,CASSHLAGGLKDTQYF
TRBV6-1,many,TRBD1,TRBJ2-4,TGTGCCAGCAGCGCCGGGACAGGGGTGGGTCAGTACTTC,CASSAGTGVGQYF
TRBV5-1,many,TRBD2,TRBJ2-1,TGCGCCAGCAGCTCTTCCATAGCGGGAGAGTCCTACAATGAGCAGTTCTTC,CASSSSIAGESYNEQFF
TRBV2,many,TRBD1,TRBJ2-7,TGTGCCAGCGATCGGGACAGATTATACGAGCAGTACTTC,CASDRDRLYEQYF
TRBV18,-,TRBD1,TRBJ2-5,TGTGCCAGCTCACTGAGGACAGGGGAGACCCAGTACTTC,CASSLRTGETQYF
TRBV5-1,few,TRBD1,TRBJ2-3,TGCGCCAGCAGCATGACAGGGGCCACAGATACGCAGTATTTT,CASSMTGATDTQYF
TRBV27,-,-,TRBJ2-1,TGTGCCAGCAGTTTCCAGGGCCTCAACAATGAGCAGTTCTTC,CASSFQGLNNEQFF
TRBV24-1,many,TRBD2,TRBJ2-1,TGTGCCACCTCCCGGGGACTAGCTTCGTATGAGCAGTTCTTC,CATSRGLASYEQFF
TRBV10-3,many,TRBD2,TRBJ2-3,TGTGCCATCAACCCCGGGACTAGCGGGAGGGCAGATACGCAGTATTTT,CAINPGTSGRADTQYF
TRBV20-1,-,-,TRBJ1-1,TGCAGTGCTCCGCTCAGGGCGTTGAACACTGAAGCTTTCTTT,CSAPLRALNTEAFF
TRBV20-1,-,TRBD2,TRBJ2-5,TGCAGTGCTGCAGATGGTAGCGGGACACAAGAGACCCAGTACTTC,CSAADGSGTQETQYF
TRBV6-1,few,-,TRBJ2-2,TGTGCCAGCAGTGAATACACAACCACCGGGGAGCTGTTTTTT,CASSEYTTTGELFF
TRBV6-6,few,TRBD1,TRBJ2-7,TGTGCCAGCAAGAATCAGGGGGTCGAGCAGTACTTC,CASKNQGVEQYF
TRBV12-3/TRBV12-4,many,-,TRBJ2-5,TGTGCCAGCAGGTCTGGTAGCAGGGAGACCCAGTACTTC,CASRSGSRETQYF
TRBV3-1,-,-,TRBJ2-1,TGTGCCAGCAGGCCGGAGATAGCTGGTTACAATGAGCAGTTCTTC,CASRPEIAGYNEQFF
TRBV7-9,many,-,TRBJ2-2,TGTGCCAGCAGCCCCTCTTACACCGGGGAGCTGTTTTTT,CASSPSYTGELFF